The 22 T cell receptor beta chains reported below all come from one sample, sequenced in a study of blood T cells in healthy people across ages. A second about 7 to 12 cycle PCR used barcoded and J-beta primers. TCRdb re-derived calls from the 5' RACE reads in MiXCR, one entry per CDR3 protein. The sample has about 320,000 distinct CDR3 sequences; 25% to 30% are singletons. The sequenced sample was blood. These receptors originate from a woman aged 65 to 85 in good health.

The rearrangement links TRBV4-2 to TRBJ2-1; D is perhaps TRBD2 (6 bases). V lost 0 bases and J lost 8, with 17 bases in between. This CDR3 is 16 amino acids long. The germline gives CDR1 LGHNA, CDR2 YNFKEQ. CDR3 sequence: CASSQDRGSPSDEQFF. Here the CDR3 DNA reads TGTGCCAGCAGCCAAGATCGGGGGTCCCCCTCGGATGAGCAGTTCTTC.

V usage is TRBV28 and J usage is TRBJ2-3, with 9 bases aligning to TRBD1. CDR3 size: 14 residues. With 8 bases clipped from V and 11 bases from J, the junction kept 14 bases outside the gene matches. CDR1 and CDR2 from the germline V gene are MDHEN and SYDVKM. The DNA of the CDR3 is TGTGCCAGCGGGGACAGGGTACCTCCGGGTGAGCAGTATTTT. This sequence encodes CASGDRVPPGEQYF.

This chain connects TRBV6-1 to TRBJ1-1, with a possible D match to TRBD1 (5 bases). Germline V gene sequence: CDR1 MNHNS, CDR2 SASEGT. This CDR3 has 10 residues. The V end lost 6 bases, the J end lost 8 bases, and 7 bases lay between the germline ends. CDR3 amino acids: CASRWTEAFF. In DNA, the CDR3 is TGTGCCAGCAGGTGGACAGAAGCTTTCTTT.

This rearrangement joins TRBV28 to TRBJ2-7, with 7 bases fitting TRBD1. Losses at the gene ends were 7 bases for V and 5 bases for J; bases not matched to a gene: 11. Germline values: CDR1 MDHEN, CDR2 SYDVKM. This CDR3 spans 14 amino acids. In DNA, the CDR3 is TGTGCCAGCACTCGTGACAGGGTGAAGAACGAGCAGTACTTC. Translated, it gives CASTRDRVKNEQYF.

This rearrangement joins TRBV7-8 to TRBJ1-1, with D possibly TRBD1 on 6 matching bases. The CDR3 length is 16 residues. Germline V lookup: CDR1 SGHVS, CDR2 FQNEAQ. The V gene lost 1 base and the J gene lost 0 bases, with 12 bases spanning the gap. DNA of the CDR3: TGTGCCAGCAGCTTAGTCCAGGGGACTTTGAACACTGAAGCTTTCTTT. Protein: CASSLVQGTLNTEAFF.

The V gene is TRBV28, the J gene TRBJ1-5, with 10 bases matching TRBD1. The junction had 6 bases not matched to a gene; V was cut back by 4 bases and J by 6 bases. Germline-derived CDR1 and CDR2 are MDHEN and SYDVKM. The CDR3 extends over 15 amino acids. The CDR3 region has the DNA TGTGCCAGCAGTTCCCGGGACAGGGGTTCTCAGCCCCAGCATTTT. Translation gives CASSSRDRGSQPQHF.

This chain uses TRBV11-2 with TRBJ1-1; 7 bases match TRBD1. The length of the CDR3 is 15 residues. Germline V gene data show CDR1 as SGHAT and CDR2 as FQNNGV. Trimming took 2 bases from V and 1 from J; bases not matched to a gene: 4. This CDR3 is CASSLTGTANTEAFF. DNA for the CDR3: TGTGCCAGCAGCTTAACCGGGACAGCGAACACTGAAGCTTTCTTT.

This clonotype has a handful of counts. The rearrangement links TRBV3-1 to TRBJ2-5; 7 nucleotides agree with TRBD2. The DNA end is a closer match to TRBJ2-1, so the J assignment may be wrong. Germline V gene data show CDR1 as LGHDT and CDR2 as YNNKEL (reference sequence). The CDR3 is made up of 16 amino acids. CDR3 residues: CASPKGGERGYNEQFF. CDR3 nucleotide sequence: TGTGCCAGCCCAAAAGGAGGGGAGCGGGGTTACAATGAGCAGTTCTTC.

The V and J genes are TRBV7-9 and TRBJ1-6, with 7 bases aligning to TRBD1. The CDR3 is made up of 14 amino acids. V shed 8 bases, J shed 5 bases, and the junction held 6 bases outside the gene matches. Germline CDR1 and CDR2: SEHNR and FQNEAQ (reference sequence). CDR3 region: CASLTTGHNSPLHF. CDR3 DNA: TGTGCCAGCCTGACGACAGGGCATAATTCACCCCTCCACTTT.

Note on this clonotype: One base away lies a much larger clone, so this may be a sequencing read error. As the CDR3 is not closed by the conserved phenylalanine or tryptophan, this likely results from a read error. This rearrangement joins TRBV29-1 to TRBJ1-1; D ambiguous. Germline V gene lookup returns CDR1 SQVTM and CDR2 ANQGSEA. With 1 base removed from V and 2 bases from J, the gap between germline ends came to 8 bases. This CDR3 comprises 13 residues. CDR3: CSVEVRENTEAFS. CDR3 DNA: TGCAGCGTTGAAGTCCGGGAAAACACTGAAGCTTTCTCT.

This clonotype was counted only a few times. As DNA, the CDR3 is TGCAGTGCTCGGGGACAGCAAAAGACGGCCGAGCAGTACTTC. This sequence encodes CSARGQQKTAEQYF. The rearrangement joins TRBV29-1 to TRBJ2-5, with TRBD1 matching over 7 bases. The J call could be wrong; TRBJ2-7 is a better fit for the DNA end. The CDR3 loop spans 14 amino acids. CDR1 and CDR2 (germline): SQVTM, ANQGSEA.

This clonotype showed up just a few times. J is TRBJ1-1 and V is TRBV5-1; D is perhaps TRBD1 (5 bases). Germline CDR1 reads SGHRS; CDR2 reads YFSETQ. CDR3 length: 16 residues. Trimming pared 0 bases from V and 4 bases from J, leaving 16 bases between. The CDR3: CASSLAGQGISTEAFF. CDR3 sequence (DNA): TGCGCCAGCAGCTTGGCCGGGCAGGGAATTTCCACTGAAGCTTTCTTT.

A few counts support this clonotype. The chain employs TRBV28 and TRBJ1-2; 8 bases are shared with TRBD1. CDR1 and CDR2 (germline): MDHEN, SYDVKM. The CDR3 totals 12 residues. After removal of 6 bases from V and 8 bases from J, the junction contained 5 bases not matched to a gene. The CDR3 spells CASRDREGGYTF. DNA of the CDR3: TGTGCCAGCAGGGACAGGGAGGGCGGCTACACCTTC.

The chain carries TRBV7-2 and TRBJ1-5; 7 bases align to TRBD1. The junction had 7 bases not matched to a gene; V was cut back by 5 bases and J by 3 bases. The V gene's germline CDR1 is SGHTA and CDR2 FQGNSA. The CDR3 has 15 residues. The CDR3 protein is CASSLQGQNNQPQHF. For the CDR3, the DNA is TGTGCCAGCAGCCTACAGGGACAGAACAATCAGCCCCAGCATTTT.

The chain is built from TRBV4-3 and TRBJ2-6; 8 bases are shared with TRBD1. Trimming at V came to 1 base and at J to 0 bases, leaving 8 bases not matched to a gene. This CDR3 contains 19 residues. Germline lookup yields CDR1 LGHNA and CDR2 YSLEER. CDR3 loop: CASSQVAGQASSGANVLTF. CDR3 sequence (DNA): TGCGCCAGCAGCCAAGTTGCGGGACAGGCAAGCTCTGGGGCCAACGTCCTGACTTTC.

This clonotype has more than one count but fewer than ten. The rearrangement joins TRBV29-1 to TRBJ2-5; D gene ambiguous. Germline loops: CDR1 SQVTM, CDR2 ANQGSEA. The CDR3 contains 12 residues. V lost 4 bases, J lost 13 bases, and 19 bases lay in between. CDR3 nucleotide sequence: TGCAGCGTTGGGCGGAGCTCCTACGAGCGGTACTTC. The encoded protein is CSVGRSSYERYF.

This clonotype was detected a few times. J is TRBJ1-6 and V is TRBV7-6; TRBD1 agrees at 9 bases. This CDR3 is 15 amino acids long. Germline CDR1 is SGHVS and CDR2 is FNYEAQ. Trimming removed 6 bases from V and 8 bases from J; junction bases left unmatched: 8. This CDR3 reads CASRADRGMDSPLHF. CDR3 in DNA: TGTGCCAGCAGAGCCGACAGGGGGATGGATTCACCCCTCCACTTT.

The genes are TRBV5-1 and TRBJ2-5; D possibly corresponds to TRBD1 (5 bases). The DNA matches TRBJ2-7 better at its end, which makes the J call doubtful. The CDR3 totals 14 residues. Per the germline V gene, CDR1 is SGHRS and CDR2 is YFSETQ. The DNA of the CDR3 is TGCGCCAGCAGCTTCAAGGACATAAAATACGAGCAGTACTTC. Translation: CASSFKDIKYEQYF.

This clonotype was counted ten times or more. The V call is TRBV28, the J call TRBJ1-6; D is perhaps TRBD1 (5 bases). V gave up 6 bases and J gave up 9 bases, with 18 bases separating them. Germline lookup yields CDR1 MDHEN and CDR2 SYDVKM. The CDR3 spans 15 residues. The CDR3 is CASSPSGAGSSPLHF. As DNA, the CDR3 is TGTGCCAGCAGCCCCAGTGGGGCAGGGAGTTCACCCCTCCACTTT.

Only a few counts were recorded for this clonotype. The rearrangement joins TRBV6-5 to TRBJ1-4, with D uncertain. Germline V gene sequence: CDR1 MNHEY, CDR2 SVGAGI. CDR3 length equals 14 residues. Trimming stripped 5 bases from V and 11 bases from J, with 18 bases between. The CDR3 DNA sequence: TGTGCCAGCAGTACAGATGTGTATAGCGTTAAACTGTTTTTT. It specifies CASSTDVYSVKLFF.

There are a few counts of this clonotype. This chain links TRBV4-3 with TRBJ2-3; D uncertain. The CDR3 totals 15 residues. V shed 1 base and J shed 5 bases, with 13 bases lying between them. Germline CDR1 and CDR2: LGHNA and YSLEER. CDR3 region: CASSQGAEPIDTQYF. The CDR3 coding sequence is TGCGCCAGCAGCCAAGGGGCGGAGCCTATAGATACGCAGTATTTT.

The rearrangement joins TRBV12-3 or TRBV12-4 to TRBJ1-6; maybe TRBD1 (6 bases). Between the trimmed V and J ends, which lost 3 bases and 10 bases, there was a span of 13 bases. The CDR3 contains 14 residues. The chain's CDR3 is CASSFGQRDSPLHF. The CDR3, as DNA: TGTGCCAGCAGTTTTGGACAGAGAGACTCACCCCTCCACTTT.